A selection of T cell receptor beta chains follows, all from one sample in a study of control samples from healthy donors and cancer patients. Using immunoSEQ multiplex PCR, the repertoire was profiled, and TCRdb retains in-frame clones only, with some absent. The sample gives about 250,000 clones, over 70% of which show up once; about an eighth is in the top ten. The sample taken for sequencing was PBMCs. Receptors were obtained from a woman aged 60 to 75 with lung cancer. CDR3s leave out the opening cysteine and the closing phenylalanine or tryptophan. Each record gives: V gene, D gene, clone size, CDR3 protein. The D gene is left open where the match is weak. The size field is filled for only some rows; it gives once, few, many or a size class.

TRBV6-6 | . | . | ASSYSGQGGQPQH
TRBV29-1 | TRBD1 | . | SVGVLDRGNTGELF
TRBV3-1/TRBV3-2 | TRBD1 | . | ASSQGQGWYQETQY
TRBV6-5 | TRBD1 | . | ASSFTGQGRTEAF
TRBV4-1 | . | few | ASSQDKSNQPQH
TRBV7-2 | . | . | ASSLLLLLDEQF
TRBV2 | TRBD1 | few | ASNLDREGQPQH
TRBV30 | TRBD1 | . | AFATGPNSPLH
TRBV6-5 | . | . | ASSQRGTEAF
TRBV6-6 | . | . | ASSLDWRGGNEQY
TRBV11-2 | TRBD1 | . | ASSLDRGRGFDEQY
TRBV10-2 | TRBD1 | once | ASSPNSWTGGGELF
TRBV9 | TRBD2 | . | ASSPPGTISGEQF
TRBV10-1 | . | . | AGSGASVSTDTQY
TRBV6-2/TRBV6-3 | . | . | ASSYGAGPSYEQY
TRBV19 | . | . | ASSGSGGKYTEAF
TRBV15 | TRBD2 | . | ATKTAGQETQY
TRBV29-1 | TRBD2 | once | SVSGRGGVTYEQY
TRBV19 | . | . | ASREDPTGELF